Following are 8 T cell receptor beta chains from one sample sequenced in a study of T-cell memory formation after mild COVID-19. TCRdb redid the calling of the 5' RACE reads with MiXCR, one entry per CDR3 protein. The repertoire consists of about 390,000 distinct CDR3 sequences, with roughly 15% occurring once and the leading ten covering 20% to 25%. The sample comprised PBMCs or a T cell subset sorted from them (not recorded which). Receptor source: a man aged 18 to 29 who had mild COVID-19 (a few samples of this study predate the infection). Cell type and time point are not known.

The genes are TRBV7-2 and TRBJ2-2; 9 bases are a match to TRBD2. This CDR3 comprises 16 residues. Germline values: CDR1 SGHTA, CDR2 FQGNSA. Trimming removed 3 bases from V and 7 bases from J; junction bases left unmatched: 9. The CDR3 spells CASSFVRGGRFGELFF. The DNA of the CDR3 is TGTGCCAGCAGCTTCGTGCGGGGGGGCCGCTTCGGGGAGCTGTTTTTT.

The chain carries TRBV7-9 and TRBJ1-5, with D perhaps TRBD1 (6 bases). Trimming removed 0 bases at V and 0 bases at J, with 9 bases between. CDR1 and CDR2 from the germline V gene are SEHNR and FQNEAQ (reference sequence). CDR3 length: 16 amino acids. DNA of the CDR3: TGTGCCAGCAGCTTAGCAGGGGGGTATAGCAATCAGCCCCAGCATTTT. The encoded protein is CASSLAGGYSNQPQHF.

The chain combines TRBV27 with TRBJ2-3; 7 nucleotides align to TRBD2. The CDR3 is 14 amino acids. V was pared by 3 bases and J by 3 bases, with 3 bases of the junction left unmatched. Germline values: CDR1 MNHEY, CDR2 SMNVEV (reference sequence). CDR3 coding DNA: TGTGCCAGCAGTTTGGTTAGCGGGACAGATACGCAGTATTTT. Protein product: CASSLVSGTDTQYF.

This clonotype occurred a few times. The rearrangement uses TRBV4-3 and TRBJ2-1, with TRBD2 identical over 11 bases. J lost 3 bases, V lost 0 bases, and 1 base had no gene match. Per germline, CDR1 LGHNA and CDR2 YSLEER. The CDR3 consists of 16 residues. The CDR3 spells CASSQDTSGGYNEQFF. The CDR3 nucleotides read TGCGCCAGCAGCCAAGATACTAGCGGGGGCTACAATGAGCAGTTCTTC.

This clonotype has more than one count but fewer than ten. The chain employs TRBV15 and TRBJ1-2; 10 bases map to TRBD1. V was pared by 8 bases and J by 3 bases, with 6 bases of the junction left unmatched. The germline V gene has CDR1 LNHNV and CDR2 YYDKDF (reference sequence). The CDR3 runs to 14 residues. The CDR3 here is CATEDRGSHYGYTF. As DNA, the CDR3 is TGTGCCACCGAGGACAGGGGGTCCCACTATGGCTACACCTTC.

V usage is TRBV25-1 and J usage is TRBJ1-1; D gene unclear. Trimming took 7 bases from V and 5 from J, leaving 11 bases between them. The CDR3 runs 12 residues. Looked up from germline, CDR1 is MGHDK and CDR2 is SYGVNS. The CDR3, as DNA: TGTGCCAGCACGGGAGGGTTTACTGAAGCTTTCTTT. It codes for CASTGGFTEAFF.

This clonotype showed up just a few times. CDR3 sequence (DNA): TGCGCCAGCAGCCAGGACACCGGGACAGGGAGTTCGGGTGGCTACACCTTC. Translated, it gives CASSQDTGTGSSGGYTF. The chain employs TRBV4-3 and TRBJ1-2, with 9 nucleotides matching TRBD1. Germline CDR1 LGHNA, CDR2 YSLEER. After removal of 3 bases from V and 7 bases from J, the junction contained 15 bases not matched to a gene. This CDR3 spans 17 amino acids.

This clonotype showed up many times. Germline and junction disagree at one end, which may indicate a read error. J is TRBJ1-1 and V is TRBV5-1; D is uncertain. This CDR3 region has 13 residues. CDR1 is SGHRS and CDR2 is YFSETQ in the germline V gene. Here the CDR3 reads CASSLGSNTEAFF. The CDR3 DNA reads TGTGCCAGCAGCTTAGGCAGCAACACTGAAGCTTTCTTT. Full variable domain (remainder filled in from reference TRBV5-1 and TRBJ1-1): KAGVTQTPRYLIKTRGQQVTLSCSPISGHRSVSWYQQTPGQGLQFLFEYFSETQRNKGNFPGRFSGRQFSNSRSEMNVSTLELGDSALYLCASSLGSNTEAFFGQGTRLTVV.